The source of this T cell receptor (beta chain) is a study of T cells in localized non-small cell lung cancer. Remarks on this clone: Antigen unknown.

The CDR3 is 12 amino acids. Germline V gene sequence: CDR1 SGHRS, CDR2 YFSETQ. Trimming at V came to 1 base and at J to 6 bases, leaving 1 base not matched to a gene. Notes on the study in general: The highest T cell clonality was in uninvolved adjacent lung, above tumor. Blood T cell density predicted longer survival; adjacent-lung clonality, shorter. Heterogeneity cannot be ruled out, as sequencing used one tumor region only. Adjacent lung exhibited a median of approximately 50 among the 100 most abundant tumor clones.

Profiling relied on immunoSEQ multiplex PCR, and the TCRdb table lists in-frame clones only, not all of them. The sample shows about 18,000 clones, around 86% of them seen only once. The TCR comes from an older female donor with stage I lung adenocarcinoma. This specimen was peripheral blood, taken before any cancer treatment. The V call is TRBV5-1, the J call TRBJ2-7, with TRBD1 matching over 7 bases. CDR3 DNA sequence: TGCGCCAGCAGCTTGACAGGGGCCGAGCAGTACTTC. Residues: CASSLTGAEQYF.